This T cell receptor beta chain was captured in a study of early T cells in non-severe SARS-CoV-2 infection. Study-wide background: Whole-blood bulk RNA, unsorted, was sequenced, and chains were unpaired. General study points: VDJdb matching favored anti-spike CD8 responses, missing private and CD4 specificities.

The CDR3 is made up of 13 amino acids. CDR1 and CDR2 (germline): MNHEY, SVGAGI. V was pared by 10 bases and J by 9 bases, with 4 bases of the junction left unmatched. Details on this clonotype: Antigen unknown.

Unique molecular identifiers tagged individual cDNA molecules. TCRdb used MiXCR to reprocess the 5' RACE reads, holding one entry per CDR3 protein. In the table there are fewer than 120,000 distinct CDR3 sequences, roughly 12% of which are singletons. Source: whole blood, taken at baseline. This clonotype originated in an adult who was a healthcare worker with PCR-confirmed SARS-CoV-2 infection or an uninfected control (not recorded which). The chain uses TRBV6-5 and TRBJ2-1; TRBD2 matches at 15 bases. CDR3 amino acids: CAIRTSGRGEQFF. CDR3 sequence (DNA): TGTGCCATCCGGACTAGCGGGAGGGGTGAGCAGTTCTTC.